A selection of T cell receptor beta chains follows, all from one sample in a study of neurological immune-mediated disorders. A single record per CDR3 protein comes from TCRdb applying MiXCR to the 5' RACE reads. The sample shows about 58,000 distinct CDR3 sequences, about 2.5% of them seen only once. The sequenced sample consisted of PBMCs. The receptors here all came from a man in his forties or fifties with multiple sclerosis. Both conserved end residues are part of each CDR3. Fields, in order: J gene, D gene, V gene, clone size, CDR3 protein, CDR3 DNA. The D gene is left open where the match is weak. Some rows have no size entry. The others give once, few or many, or a class for an expanded clone.

>TRBJ1-5|.|TRBV3-1|many
CASSQGMGSNQPQHF
TGTGCCAGCAGCCAAGGTATGGGAAGCAATCAGCCCCAGCATTTT
>TRBJ1-2|.|TRBV6-2/TRBV6-3|many
CASSQDSVYGYTF
TGTGCCAGCAGTCAAGACAGTGTCTATGGCTACACCTTC
>TRBJ2-7|TRBD2|TRBV5-1|many
CASSLWASGGAGEQYF
TGCGCCAGCAGCTTGTGGGCTAGCGGGGGGGCCGGCGAGCAGTACTTC
>TRBJ2-2|TRBD1|TRBV7-7|many
CASSYGGQKTGELFF
TGTGCCAGCAGCTATGGGGGACAGAAGACCGGGGAGCTGTTTTTT
>TRBJ2-7|TRBD1|TRBV7-2|many
CASSTRQGSYEQYF
TGTGCCAGCAGCACCCGACAGGGATCCTACGAGCAGTACTTC
>TRBJ1-2|.|TRBV7-2|many
CASSLAPGDSVYGYTF
TGTGCCAGCAGCTTAGCCCCGGGGGATTCGGTCTATGGCTACACCTTC
>TRBJ2-2|TRBD1|TRBV9|many
CASSVDPRQGTGELFF
TGTGCCAGCAGCGTAGACCCTCGACAGGGCACCGGGGAGCTGTTTTTT
>TRBJ2-2|TRBD1|TRBV9|few
CASSVDGQGNTGELFF
TGTGCCAGCAGCGTAGATGGACAGGGGAACACCGGGGAGCTGTTTTTT
>TRBJ1-6|TRBD1|TRBV7-8|many
CASSPGQGRTLHF
TGTGCCAGCAGCCCCGGACAGGGGAGAACCCTCCACTTT
>TRBJ2-7|TRBD1|TRBV7-2|many
CASSLVGTGGYEQYF
TGTGCCAGCAGCTTAGTAGGGACAGGGGGCTACGAGCAGTACTTC
>TRBJ2-2|.|TRBV11-2|many
CASSLDVSAGELFF
TGTGCCAGCAGCCTAGATGTGTCTGCCGGGGAGCTGTTTTTT
>TRBJ2-2|.|TRBV28|.
CASSSHRGTNTGELFF
TGTGCCAGCAGTTCCCATAGGGGGACGAACACCGGGGAGCTGTTTTTT
>TRBJ1-1|.|TRBV7-9|many
CASSLGHNTEAFF
TGTGCCAGCAGCTTGGGACATAACACTGAAGCTTTCTTT
>TRBJ1-1|.|TRBV21-1|many
CASSKRNLAGCTEAFF
TGTGCCAGCAGCAAACGGAACTTGGCAGGTTGCACTGAAGCTTTCTTT
>TRBJ1-1|TRBD1|TRBV27|many
CASSLNRGATEAFF
TGTGCCAGCAGTTTAAACAGGGGGGCCACTGAAGCTTTCTTT
>TRBJ2-1|TRBD1|TRBV7-2|many
CASKGTGSYNEQFF
TGTGCCAGCAAGGGGACAGGGAGTTACAATGAGCAGTTCTTC
>TRBJ1-3|.|TRBV7-2|many
CASSISGNTIYF
TGTGCCAGCAGCATCTCTGGAAACACCATATATTTT
>TRBJ2-3|.|TRBV20-1|many
CSARDWGAPADTQYF
TGCAGTGCTAGAGATTGGGGGGCGCCGGCAGATACGCAGTATTTT
>TRBJ1-6|.|TRBV3-1|many
CASSQTPGPLHF
TGTGCCAGCAGCCAAACCCCGGGACCCCTCCACTTT
>TRBJ1-1|TRBD1|TRBV5-5|many
CASSQLIADRVMNTEAFF
TGTGCCAGCAGCCAACTCATAGCGGACAGGGTGATGAACACTGAAGCTTTCTTT
>TRBJ1-1|.|TRBV29-1|many
CSVFRTEAFF
TGCAGCGTCTTTAGGACTGAAGCTTTCTTT
>TRBJ1-6|.|TRBV7-6|many
CASSDSGTGASPLHF
TGTGCCAGCAGCGATAGCGGGACTGGGGCTTCACCCCTCCACTTT
>TRBJ2-2|.|TRBV5-1|many
CASSSRWTGELFF
TGCGCCAGCAGCTCGCGGTGGACCGGGGAGCTGTTTTTT
>TRBJ1-1|.|TRBV20-1|many
CSARLPGRMNTEAFF
TGCAGTGCTAGGCTCCCAGGGAGGATGAACACTGAAGCTTTCTTT
>TRBJ2-2|.|TRBV20-1|many
CSARDPRATGELFF
TGCAGTGCTAGAGACCCCCGGGCCACCGGGGAGCTGTTTTTT
>TRBJ2-1|TRBD2|TRBV5-1|many
CASSFQTSGSYNEQFF
TGCGCCAGCAGCTTCCAGACTAGCGGGTCCTACAATGAGCAGTTCTTC
>TRBJ2-2|TRBD2|TRBV12-3/TRBV12-4|many
CASSLGTSGTGELFF
TGTGCCAGCAGTTTGGGGACTAGCGGAACCGGGGAGCTGTTTTTT
>TRBJ2-1|.|TRBV7-3|many
CASSPRDSNNEQFF
TGTGCCAGCAGCCCGCGGGACAGCAACAATGAGCAGTTCTTC
>TRBJ2-1|.|TRBV7-3|many
CASGAGDNEQFF
TGTGCCAGCGGGGCAGGGGATAATGAGCAGTTCTTC
>TRBJ2-1|.|TRBV9|many
CASSVDSAGYNEQFF
TGTGCCAGCAGCGTGGACTCTGCAGGCTACAATGAGCAGTTCTTC
>TRBJ2-1|.|TRBV7-2|many
CASSLVGGEQFF
TGTGCCAGCAGCTTAGTAGGAGGGGAGCAGTTCTTC
>TRBJ2-2|.|TRBV7-6|many
CASSLRENTGELFF
TGTGCCAGCAGCCTAAGGGAGAACACCGGGGAGCTGTTTTTT
>TRBJ1-2|.|TRBV9|many
CASSVGTGLGYGYTF
TGTGCCAGCAGCGTAGGCACAGGACTTGGATATGGCTACACCTTC
>TRBJ2-7|TRBD2|TRBV7-2|many
CASSLGAGTRADF
TGTGCCAGCAGCTTAGGAGCCGGGACTAGGGCCGACTTC
>TRBJ1-1|.|TRBV2|many
CASSEEEAEAFF
TGTGCCAGCAGTGAAGAGGAGGCTGAAGCTTTCTTT
>TRBJ2-2|.|TRBV18|many
CASSQFDNTGELFF
TGTGCCAGCTCACAGTTCGATAACACCGGGGAGCTGTTTTTT
>TRBJ1-2|.|TRBV10-1|many
CASKPDGNYGYTF
TGCGCCAGCAAACCCGACGGAAACTATGGCTACACCTTC
>TRBJ2-7|TRBD1|TRBV6-5|few
CASSYRTGTGEQYF
TGTGCCAGCAGTTACCGGACAGGGACGGGCGAGCAGTACTTC
>TRBJ1-5|.|TRBV4-1|many
CASSQVAGVSNQPQHF
TGCGCCAGCAGCCAAGTAGCAGGGGTAAGCAATCAGCCCCAGCATTTT
>TRBJ1-1|.|TRBV7-9|many
CASLPRNTEAFF
TGTGCCAGCCTCCCCCGGAACACTGAAGCTTTCTTT
>TRBJ1-1|TRBD1|TRBV6-2/TRBV6-3|.
CASLRGSGGSGTEAFF
TGTGCCAGCCTCCGAGGATCAGGGGGTTCGGGCACTGAAGCTTTCTTT
>TRBJ2-1|.|TRBV7-9|many
CASSLGTGHNGDEQFF
TGTGCCAGCAGCTTAGGAACAGGACATAATGGGGATGAGCAGTTCTTC
>TRBJ1-1|.|TRBV7-6|many
CASSLSSGGNTEAFF
TGTGCCAGCAGCTTATCCTCGGGGGGGAACACTGAAGCTTTCTTT
>TRBJ1-1|TRBD1|TRBV7-9|.
CASSSDGTGGKEAFF
TGTGCCAGCAGCTCCGATGGGACAGGGGGTAAGGAAGCTTTCTTT